These 21 T cell receptor beta chains came from one sample sequenced in a study of Ad26.COV2.S vaccination and SARS-CoV-2 variants (dated by TCRdb to the early 2020s). The sample's treatment or condition, from its label and the paper: over 15 received Ad26.COV2.S at low or high dose, single or two shots; 5 received placebo; per-sample allocation not given. For vaccine and placebo recipients, repertoires were sequenced using samples collected on day 63 after the first injection. The library was made by the immunoSEQ multiplex PCR assay. TCRdb obtained this table from immuneACCESS and retained in-frame rearrangements with V and J assigned. These tables miss some clones; where compared with another copy, unresolved V genes account for less than half of the shortfall, and the remainder is unexplained. Present in this sample are roughly 460,000 clones, approximately 90% of which were seen just once. The ten largest clones capture approximately 1.7% of the sample.

The sample was peripheral blood, taken in a trial of Ad26.COV2.S vaccine versus placebo. These TCRs come from a person between 18 and 60 years old who received the Ad26.COV2.S COVID-19 vaccine or a placebo.

The genes are TRBV3-1 (or the pseudogene TRBV3-2) and TRBJ2-7; no reliable D call. V lost 1 base, J lost 6 bases, and 4 bases lay in between. The CDR3 consists of 11 residues. Germline assignment: CDR1 LGHDT and CDR2 YNNKEL (reference sequence). The CDR3 DNA follows: TGTGCCAGCAGCCAAGCCGCCGAGCAGTACTTC. Translating it yields CASSQAAEQYF.

The rearrangement joins TRBV28 to TRBJ1-5, with D unclear. CDR3 length: 14 residues. V was cut by 10 bases and J by 0 bases, with 13 bases left in between. Germline-derived CDR1 and CDR2 are MDHEN and SYDVKM. The CDR3 protein is CATRGPSSNQPQHF. CDR3 sequence (DNA): TGTGCCACCAGAGGGCCGTCTAGCAATCAGCCCCAGCATTTT.

The chain recombines TRBV6-2 or TRBV6-3 with TRBJ2-7; tentative D call: TRBD2 (6 bases). The CDR3 extends over 15 amino acids. Looked up from germline, CDR1 is MNHEY and CDR2 is SVGEGT. The V end lost 2 bases, the J end lost 2 bases, and 13 bases lay between the germline ends. The CDR3 DNA is TGTGCCAGCAGTTACGGAGTGACTAGTGCCTACGAGCAGTACTTC. It codes for CASSYGVTSAYEQYF.

The chain employs TRBV7-9 and TRBJ1-1; D gene ambiguous. V lost 2 bases and J lost 3, with 7 bases in between. This CDR3 has 13 amino acids. Per germline, CDR1 SEHNR and CDR2 FQNEAQ (reference sequence). CDR3 loop: CASSLTKDTEAFF. In DNA, the CDR3 is TGTGCCAGCAGCTTAACAAAAGACACTGAAGCTTTCTTT.

This clone was seen only once. This chain connects TRBV10-1 to TRBJ2-1; 8 nucleotides line up with TRBD2. This CDR3 region has 24 residues. Trimming cost V 2 bases and J 7 bases; bases outside gene matches: 34. Germline CDR1 and CDR2: WNHNN and SYGVQD (reference sequence). The CDR3 loop is CASSERSGSWRRKYNGSRQNEQFF. DNA of the CDR3: TGCGCCAGCAGTGAGCGGAGCGGGAGTTGGCGGAGGAAGTATAATGGATCGAGGCAAAATGAGCAGTTCTTC.

The chain's CDR3 is CASSPGRRNEQFF. CDR3 DNA: TGCGCCAGCAGCCCAGGGAGGAGGAATGAGCAGTTCTTC. V usage is TRBV5-1 and J usage is TRBJ2-1; possible D gene TRBD2, 6 bases. The CDR3 spans 13 residues. In germline, CDR1 is SGHRS, CDR2 YFSETQ. Trimming removed 4 bases at V and 7 bases at J, with 12 bases between.

The chain recombines TRBV4-2 with TRBJ1-1; 7 bases agree with TRBD1. Germline lookup yields CDR1 LGHNA and CDR2 YNFKEQ. Trimming at V came to 0 bases and at J to 3 bases, leaving 7 bases not matched to a gene. This CDR3 region has 16 residues. The CDR3 spells CASSQEAQQGYTEAFF. In DNA, the CDR3 is TGTGCCAGCAGCCAAGAGGCCCAACAGGGGTACACTGAAGCTTTCTTT.

This rearrangement joins TRBV30 to TRBJ1-1, with 8 bases aligning to TRBD1. Trimming took 3 bases from V and 5 from J; bases not matched to a gene: 5. Germline V gene lookup returns CDR1 GTSNPN and CDR2 SVGIG (reference sequence). The CDR3 is 13 residues long. The CDR3 reads CAWRKQGGTEAFF. In nucleotides, the CDR3 is TGTGCCTGGAGAAAACAGGGGGGTACTGAAGCTTTCTTT.

The CDR3 nucleotides read TGTGCCAGCAGTTACCCCGGACGGTTCAATCAGCCCCAGCATTTT. The encoded protein is CASSYPGRFNQPQHF. The genes are TRBV28 and TRBJ1-5; D gene ambiguous. The CDR3 contains 15 residues. Looked up from germline, CDR1 is MDHEN and CDR2 is SYDVKM. With 4 bases removed from V and 3 bases from J, the gap between germline ends came to 13 bases.

Notes on this clone: Different DNA sequences within this sample yield the same CDR3. The chain couples TRBV3-1 (or the pseudogene TRBV3-2) to TRBJ2-2; no reliable D call. Germline CDR1 and CDR2: LGHDT and YNNKEL (reference sequence). The V end was cut by 1 base, the J end by 4 bases, with 1 base between. The CDR3 consists of 12 residues. CDR3 bases: TGTGCCAGCAGCCAAGTCACCGGGGAGCTGTTTTTT. Translated: CASSQVTGELFF.

The CDR3 loop reads CASSTTAEGSFLWANVLTF. Here the CDR3 DNA reads TGTGCCAGCAGTACCACCGCAGAGGGCTCTTTCTTGTGGGCCAACGTCCTGACTTTC. This chain links TRBV28 with TRBJ2-6, with TRBD2 as a possible D gene (5 bases). The germline V gene has CDR1 MDHEN and CDR2 SYDVKM. The CDR3 length is 19 residues. Trimming stripped 5 bases from V and 5 bases from J, with 25 bases between. The entire variable domain, with the rest obtained from reference TRBV28 and TRBJ2-6, is as follows: DVKVTQSSRYLVKRTGEKVFLECVQDMDHENMFWYRQDPGLGLRLIYFSYDVKMKEKGDIPEGYSVSREKKERFSLILESASTNQTSMYLCASSTTAEGSFLWANVLTFGAGSRLTVL.

The V and J genes are TRBV7-9 and TRBJ2-5; D is uncertain. The CDR3 extends over 11 amino acids. Per germline, CDR1 SEHNR and CDR2 FQNEAQ (reference sequence). Trimming pared 5 bases from V and 7 bases from J, leaving 8 bases between. This chain's CDR3 is CASSPVGTQYF. CDR3 nucleotides: TGTGCCAGCAGCCCAGTGGGGACCCAGTACTTC.

The chain carries TRBV19 and TRBJ2-3; TRBD2 is a possible D gene (6 bases). The CDR3 consists of 14 residues. Between the trimmed V and J ends, which lost 5 bases and 0 bases, there was a span of 9 bases. Germline assignment: CDR1 LNHDA and CDR2 SQIVND (reference sequence). Written as DNA, the CDR3 is TGTGCCAGTAGTGCGGGAACTAGCACAGATACGCAGTATTTT. As protein: CASSAGTSTDTQYF. Supplemented by reference TRBV19 and TRBJ2-3, the full variable domain reads DGGITQSPKYLFRKEGQNVTLSCEQNLNHDAMYWYRQDPGQGLRLIYYSQIVNDFQKGDIAEGYSVSREKKESFPLTVTSAQKNPTAFYLCASSAGTSTDTQYFGPGTRLTVL.

This clone was counted a few times. The gene calls are TRBV7-9 and TRBJ2-7; possible D gene TRBD2, 7 bases. The CDR3 consists of 14 residues. Trimming took 5 bases from V and 7 from J, leaving 18 bases between them. Germline assignment: CDR1 SEHNR and CDR2 FQNEAQ (reference sequence). The CDR3: CASSPEGGGTEQYF. The CDR3 nucleotides read TGTGCCAGCAGCCCAGAAGGGGGAGGGACGGAGCAGTACTTC. Full variable domain (missing parts from reference TRBV7-9 and TRBJ2-7): DTGVSQNPRHKITKRGQNVTFRCDPISEHNRLYWYRQTLGQGPEFLTYFQNEAQLEKSRLLSDRFSAERPKGSFSTLEIQRTEQGDSAMYLCASSPEGGGTEQYFGPGTRLTVT.

The genes are TRBV7-2 and TRBJ2-3; D gene uncertain. Germline CDR1 is SGHTA and CDR2 is FQGNSA. The CDR3 runs 17 residues. Trimming cost V 1 base and J 9 bases, with 23 bases left between them. The CDR3 sequence: CASSLEVPISVLGTQYF. The CDR3 nucleotides read TGTGCCAGCAGCTTAGAGGTACCGATCTCTGTACTTGGGACGCAGTATTTT.

The V and J genes are TRBV5-6 and TRBJ2-2, with 7 bases fitting TRBD1. This CDR3 is 16 amino acids long. The V gene's germline CDR1 is SGHDT and CDR2 YYEEEE. V lost 4 bases and J lost 0; bases outside the gene matches: 6. CDR3 sequence (DNA): TGTGCCAGCAGCGGCACCGGGACAGCGAACACCGGGGAGCTGTTTTTT. This encodes CASSGTGTANTGELFF.

The rearrangement joins TRBV5-1 to TRBJ2-2; TRBD1 aligns across 7 bases. Germline CDR1 reads SGHRS; CDR2 reads YFSETQ. The ends lost 0 bases at V and 1 base at J; junction bases unmatched: 3. The CDR3 runs 16 residues. CDR3 coding DNA: TGCGCCAGCAGCTTGGAGGGGGCGAGGAACACCGGGGAGCTGTTTTTT. Translating gives CASSLEGARNTGELFF. Full variable domain (outside the CDR3, taken from reference TRBV5-1 and TRBJ2-2): KAGVTQTPRYLIKTRGQQVTLSCSPISGHRSVSWYQQTPGQGLQFLFEYFSETQRNKGNFPGRFSGRQFSNSRSEMNVSTLELGDSALYLCASSLEGARNTGELFFGEGSRLTVL.

This chain joins TRBV27 and TRBJ2-1; 16 nucleotides align to TRBD2. The CDR3 contains 18 residues. Germline values: CDR1 MNHEY, CDR2 SMNVEV (reference sequence). Trimming removed 4 bases from V and 8 bases from J; junction bases left unmatched: 11. CDR3 loop: CASSSPGLAGGRLHEQFF. The CDR3 nucleotides read TGTGCCAGCAGTTCGCCGGGACTAGCGGGGGGGCGGTTGCATGAGCAGTTCTTC.

The CDR3 bases are TGTGCCAGTAGTATTGTTCAACGGGGGCTAAGCAATCAGCCCCAGCATTTT. Residues: CASSIVQRGLSNQPQHF. The chain links TRBV19 to TRBJ1-5; a weak D match, TRBD1 (6 bases). Per germline, CDR1 LNHDA and CDR2 SQIVND (reference sequence). V lost 3 bases and J 1 base, leaving 16 bases between the germline ends. CDR3 length equals 17 residues.

About this clone: The same CDR3 arises from other DNA sequences in this sample as well. This rearrangement joins TRBV9 to TRBJ1-5, with D possibly TRBD1 on 5 matching bases. The CDR3 covers 14 residues. The V end lost 0 bases, the J end lost 6 bases, and 10 bases lay between the germline ends. The V gene's germline CDR1 is SGDLS and CDR2 YYNGEE. The CDR3 DNA sequence: TGTGCCAGCAGCGTAGCTGGGGGGAGTCAGCCCCAGCATTTT. It encodes CASSVAGGSQPQHF.

The chain couples TRBV9 to TRBJ2-7; D gene uncertain. V dropped 0 bases and J dropped 3 bases, with 13 bases sitting between them. Germline V CDR1 and CDR2: SGDLS, YYNGEE. This CDR3 is 15 amino acids long. The CDR3 sequence: CASSVGVTDVYEQYF. CDR3 nucleotide sequence: TGTGCCAGCAGCGTAGGTGTGACTGACGTCTACGAGCAGTACTTC.